This T cell receptor beta chain was recovered during a study of control samples from healthy donors and cancer patients. This CDR3 has 12 amino acids. The germline V gene encodes CDR1 SEHNR and CDR2 FQNEAQ (reference sequence). Between the trimmed V and J ends, which lost 5 bases and 2 bases, there was a span of 6 bases. Method: immunoSEQ multiplex PCR; TCRdb's copy keeps in-frame clones and lacks some. The sample has 100,000 to 150,000 clones; around nine tenths are singletons. This TCR derives from a man younger than 35 in good health. This chain connects TRBV7-9 to TRBJ1-2, with D unresolved. Sequencing was performed on blood. The CDR3 nucleotides are TGTGCCAGCAGCACTACCAACTATGGCTACACCTTC. It yields the protein CASSTTNYGYTF.